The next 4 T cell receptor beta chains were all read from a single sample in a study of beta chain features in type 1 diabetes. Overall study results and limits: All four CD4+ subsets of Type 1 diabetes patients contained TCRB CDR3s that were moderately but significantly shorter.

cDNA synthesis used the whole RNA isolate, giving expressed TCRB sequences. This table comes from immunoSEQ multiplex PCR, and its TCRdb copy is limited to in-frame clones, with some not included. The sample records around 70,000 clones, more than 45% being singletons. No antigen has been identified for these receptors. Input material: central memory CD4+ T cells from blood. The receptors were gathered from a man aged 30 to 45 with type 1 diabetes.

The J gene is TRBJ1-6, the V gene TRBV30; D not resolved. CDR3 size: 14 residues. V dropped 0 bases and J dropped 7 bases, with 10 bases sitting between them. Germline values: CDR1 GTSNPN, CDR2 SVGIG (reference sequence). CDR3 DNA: TGTGCCTGGAGTGTTTCGGGGAGGAATTCACCCCTCCACTTT. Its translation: CAWSVSGRNSPLHF.

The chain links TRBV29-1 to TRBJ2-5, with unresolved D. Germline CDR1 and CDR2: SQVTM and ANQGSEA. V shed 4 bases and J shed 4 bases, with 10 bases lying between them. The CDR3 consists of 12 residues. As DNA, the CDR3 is TGCAGCGTTGTTCTGCCGGGAGAGACCCAGTACTTC. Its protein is CSVVLPGETQYF.

The CDR3 DNA sequence: TGTGCCAGCCAGACAGCACTGAACACTGAAGCTTTCTTT. Its protein product is CASQTALNTEAFF. This chain joins TRBV25-1 and TRBJ1-1; the D gene is possibly TRBD1 (5 bases). Germline V gene sequence: CDR1 MGHDK, CDR2 SYGVNS. The CDR3 is made up of 13 amino acids. V lost 8 bases to trimming and J lost 0 bases, with 10 bases between them.

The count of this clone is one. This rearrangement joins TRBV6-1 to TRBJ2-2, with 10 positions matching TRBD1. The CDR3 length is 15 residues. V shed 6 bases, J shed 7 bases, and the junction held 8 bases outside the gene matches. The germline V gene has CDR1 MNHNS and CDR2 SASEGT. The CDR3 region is CASSGQGEKGGELFF. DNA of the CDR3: TGTGCCAGCAGCGGACAGGGGGAAAAAGGCGGGGAGCTGTTTTTT.